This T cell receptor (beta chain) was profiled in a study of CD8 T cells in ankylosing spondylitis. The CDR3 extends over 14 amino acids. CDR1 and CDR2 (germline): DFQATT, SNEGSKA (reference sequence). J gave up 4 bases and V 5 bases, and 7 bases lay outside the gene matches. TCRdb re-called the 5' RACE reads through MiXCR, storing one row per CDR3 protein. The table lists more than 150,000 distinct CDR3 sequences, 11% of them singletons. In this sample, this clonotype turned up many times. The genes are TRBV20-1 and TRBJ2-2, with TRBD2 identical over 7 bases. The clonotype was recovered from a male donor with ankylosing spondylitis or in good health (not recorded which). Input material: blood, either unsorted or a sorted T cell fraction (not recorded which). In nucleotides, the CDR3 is TGCAGTGCTCGTTTACTAGCGACCACCGGGGAGCTGTTTTTT. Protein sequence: CSARLLATTGELFF.